This T cell receptor (beta chain) was sequenced for a study of shared T cell receptors in the human thymus. Sequencing was performed with immunoSEQ multiplex PCR; in TCRdb, only in-frame clones are kept and a portion is missing. The sample shows 450,000 to 650,000 clones, 78% of them seen only once. Between the trimmed V and J ends, which lost 2 bases and 3 bases, there was a span of 10 bases. Germline values: CDR1 KGHSH, CDR2 LQKENI. CDR3 length: 14 residues. This clone appeared a few times. The data also belong to a second study, concerning human thymus T cells. That work adds: Thymic samples were excised during corrective heart operations. Across thymic and blood repertoires, the usage of V and J genes appeared to be biased. Unrelated individuals reportedly shared highly overlapping thymic TCR repertoires.

The clonotype was recovered from a boy under two years old with a congenital heart defect. The chain couples TRBV18 to TRBJ2-5; D is possibly TRBD1 (5 bases). Source material: thymocytes. The CDR3: CASSPGAIKETQYF. The CDR3 DNA sequence: TGTGCCAGCTCACCAGGGGCAATAAAAGAGACCCAGTACTTC.